The entry below describes one T cell receptor beta chain. Its antigen remains unidentified. Reverse transcription of about 0.45 to 1 ug RNA was performed with random hexamers. It was immunoSEQ multiplex PCR that amplified TCR beta CDR3 across 54 Vbeta and 13 Jbeta. Using its own MiXCR run on the immunoSEQ multiplex PCR reads, TCRdb lists one record per CDR3 protein. The profile shows 250,000 to 300,000 distinct CDR3 sequences, around 91% of them singletons. This entry is derived from a study of CD8 T cells in Susac syndrome. Notes on the study in general: The TCR sequencing and HLA analysis in the study involved a relatively small number of individuals, as the study acknowledged.

Included as multiple sclerosis controls were treatment-naive patients who had stable or active relapsing-remitting disease. The TCR was taken from a human donor with multiple sclerosis. The sample was CD8+ T cells from PBMCs.

CDR3 in amino acids: CATSRLPGQGREQYF. CDR3 DNA: TGTGCCACCAGCAGACTACCGGGACAGGGCCGTGAGCAGTACTTC. The chain recombines TRBV15 with TRBJ2-7; 9 positions match TRBD1. The CDR3 length is 15 residues. Germline V gives CDR1 LNHNV, CDR2 YYDKDF (reference sequence). V was pared by 2 bases and J by 7 bases, with 9 bases of the junction left unmatched. Filled out from reference TRBV15 and TRBJ2-7, the complete variable domain reads DAMVIQNPRYQVTQFGKPVTLSCSQTLNHNVMYWYQQKSSQAPKLLFHYYDKDFNNEADTPDNFQSRRPNTSFCFLDIRSPGLGDTAMYLCATSRLPGQGREQYFGPGTRLTVT.